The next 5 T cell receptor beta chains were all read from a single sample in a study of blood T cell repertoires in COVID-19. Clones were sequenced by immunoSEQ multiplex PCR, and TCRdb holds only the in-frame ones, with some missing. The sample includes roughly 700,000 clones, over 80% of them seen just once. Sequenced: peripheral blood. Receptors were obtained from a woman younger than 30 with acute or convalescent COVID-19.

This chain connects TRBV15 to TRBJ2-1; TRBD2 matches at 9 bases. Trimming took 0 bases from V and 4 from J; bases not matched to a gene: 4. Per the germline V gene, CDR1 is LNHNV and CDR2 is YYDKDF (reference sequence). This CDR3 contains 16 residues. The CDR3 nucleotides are TGTGCCACCAGCAGAGATCTAGCGGGGCTTTACAATGAGCAGTTCTTC. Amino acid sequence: CATSRDLAGLYNEQFF.

The DNA for the CDR3 is TGTGCCAGCAGTTACTCGACTCGGGGTTTTAATGAAAAACTGTTTTTT. This sequence encodes CASSYSTRGFNEKLFF. The J gene is TRBJ1-4, the V gene TRBV6-5; D gene ambiguous. Germline values: CDR1 MNHEY, CDR2 SVGAGI. Trimming left V 0 bases short and J 4 bases short, with 12 bases between. The CDR3 runs 16 residues.

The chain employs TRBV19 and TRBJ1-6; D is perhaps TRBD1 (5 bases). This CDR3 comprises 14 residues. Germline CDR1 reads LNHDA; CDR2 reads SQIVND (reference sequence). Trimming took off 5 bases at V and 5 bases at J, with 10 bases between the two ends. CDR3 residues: CASSPGTHNSPLHF. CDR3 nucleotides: TGTGCCAGTAGTCCCGGGACTCATAATTCACCCCTCCACTTT.

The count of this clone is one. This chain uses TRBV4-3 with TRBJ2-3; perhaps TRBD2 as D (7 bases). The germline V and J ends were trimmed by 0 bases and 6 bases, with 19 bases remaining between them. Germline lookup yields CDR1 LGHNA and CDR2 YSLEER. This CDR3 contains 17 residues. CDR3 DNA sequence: TGCGCCAGCAGCCAAGAGATGGGGGGGCGCGGGCTGGATACGCAGTATTTT. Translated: CASSQEMGGRGLDTQYF.

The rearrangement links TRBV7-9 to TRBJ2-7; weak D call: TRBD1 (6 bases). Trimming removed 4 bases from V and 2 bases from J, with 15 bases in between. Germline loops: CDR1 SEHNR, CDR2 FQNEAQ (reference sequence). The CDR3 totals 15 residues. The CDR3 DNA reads TGTGCCAGCAGCTCCCAAGGGGACAACCCCTACGAGCAGTACTTC. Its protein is CASSSQGDNPYEQYF.